The clone carrying this T cell receptor beta chain was seen once. Its antigen is not known. This entry belongs to a study of cytomegalovirus exposure and HLA in healthy donors. Overall study results and limits: The investigators catalogued 150 to 200 TCR beta chains as cytomegalovirus-associated.

The PCR employed 60 Vbeta primers together with 13 Jbeta primers. The method was immunoSEQ multiplex PCR; TCRdb's version includes in-frame clones alone and lacks a portion of them. Counted here are hundreds of thousands of clones, about 66% occurring once; the ten biggest clones make up around 2.3%. Germline V gene data show CDR1 as GTSNPN and CDR2 as SVGIG (reference sequence). The CDR3 loop spans 13 amino acids. V shed 3 bases and J shed 1 base, with 9 bases lying between them. V and J are TRBV30 and TRBJ1-1; perhaps TRBD1 as D (5 bases). The sequenced material came from PBMCs. The clonotype comes from a female donor in good health and CMV-seronegative. The CDR3 DNA sequence: TGTGCCTGGAGACGGGGGACGAACACTGAAGCTTTCTTT. Its translation is CAWRRGTNTEAFF. The full variable domain, in which reference TRBV30 and TRBJ1-1 provide the parts outside the CDR3, is SQTIHQWPATLVQPVGSPLSLECTVEGTSNPNLYWYRQAAGRGLQLLFYSVGIGQISSEVPQNLSASRPQDRQFILSSKKLLLSDSGFYLCAWRRGTNTEAFFGQGTRLTVV.